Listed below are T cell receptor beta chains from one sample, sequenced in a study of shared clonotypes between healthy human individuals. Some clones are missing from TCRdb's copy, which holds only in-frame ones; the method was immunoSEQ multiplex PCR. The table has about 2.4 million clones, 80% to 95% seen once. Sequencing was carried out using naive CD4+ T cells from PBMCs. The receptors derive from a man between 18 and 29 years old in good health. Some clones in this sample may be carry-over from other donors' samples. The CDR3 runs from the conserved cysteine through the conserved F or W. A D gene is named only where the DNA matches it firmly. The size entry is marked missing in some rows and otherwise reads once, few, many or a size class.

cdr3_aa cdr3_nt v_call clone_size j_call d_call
CSVGVGSNQPQHF TGCAGCGTTGGGGTCGGCAGCAATCAGCCCCAGCATTTT TRBV29-1 . TRBJ1-5 .
CASQKGAEDYGYTF TGTGCCAGCCAAAAGGGGGCCGAAGACTATGGCTACACCTTC TRBV28 . TRBJ1-2 TRBD1
CASSRRTGGRNEKLFF TGTGCCAGCAGCCGACGAACTGGGGGCCGGAATGAAAAACTGTTTTTT TRBV7-9 . TRBJ1-4 .
CASSLVGRAGDEQFF TGTGCCAGCAGCTTAGTTGGGAGGGCCGGCGATGAGCAGTTCTTC TRBV7-3 . TRBJ2-1 TRBD2
CASSIVGGGEKLFF TGTGCCAGTAGTATTGTTGGAGGCGGTGAAAAACTGTTTTTT TRBV19 . TRBJ1-4 .
CASSHDHRQGDGYTF TGTGCCAGCAGCCATGATCATCGACAGGGGGATGGCTACACCTTC TRBV4-2 once TRBJ1-2 TRBD1
CASSYRATYNEQFF TGTGCCAGCAGTTACAGGGCCACCTACAATGAGCAGTTCTTC TRBV11-3 . TRBJ2-1 .
CASSYGGGRNQPQHF TGTGCCAGCAGTTATGGGGGGGGACGAAATCAGCCCCAGCATTTT TRBV6-5 . TRBJ1-5 .
CASSLWDSGNTIYF TGTGCCAGCAGTTTATGGGACTCTGGAAACACCATATATTTT TRBV28 . TRBJ1-3 .
CSAMSWETQYF TGCAGTGCCATGAGCTGGGAGACCCAGTACTTC TRBV20-1 . TRBJ2-5 .
CASSEGTNPDEQYF TGTGCCAGCAGTGAGGGGACAAACCCCGACGAGCAGTACTTC TRBV25-1 . TRBJ2-7 .
CASRAGQLNTEAFF TGTGCCAGCAGGGCGGGACAGCTGAACACTGAAGCTTTCTTT TRBV6-1 . TRBJ1-1 TRBD1
CASRGGTFGYTF TGTGCCAGCAGGGGAGGGACGTTCGGCTACACCTTC TRBV25-1 . TRBJ1-2 .
CASSEALTRGANVLTF TGTGCCAGCAGTGAAGCCCTGACTCGCGGGGCCAACGTCCTGACTTTC TRBV6-1 . TRBJ2-6 .
CASSELAGGHEQYF TGTGCCAGCAGCGAACTAGCGGGAGGGCACGAGCAGTACTTC TRBV7-2 . TRBJ2-7 TRBD2
CAWSVPRKVSYEQYF TGTGCCTGGAGTGTACCTAGAAAGGTGTCCTACGAGCAGTACTTC TRBV30 . TRBJ2-7 .
CASSSSRGSGEQYF TGTGCCAGCAGCTCGTCGCGGGGGTCCGGCGAGCAGTACTTC TRBV5-6 . TRBJ2-7 TRBD2
CSVEVGRLAAYQETQYF TGCAGCGTTGAAGTGGGCCGACTAGCGGCGTACCAAGAGACCCAGTACTTC TRBV29-1 . TRBJ2-5 TRBD2
CASSLVGTGTNTEAFF TGTGCCAGCAGCTTAGTCGGGACAGGGACTAACACTGAAGCTTTCTTT TRBV7-2 . TRBJ1-1 TRBD1
CASSYQQNYEQYF TGTGCCAGCAGTTACCAGCAAAACTACGAGCAGTACTTC TRBV6-6 few TRBJ2-7 .
CSVEPEFYGYTF TGCAGCGTTGAACCAGAGTTTTATGGCTACACCTTC TRBV29-1 . TRBJ1-2 .
CASSLAQPSPEQYF TGTGCCAGCAGCTTAGCCCAGCCCAGCCCCGAGCAGTACTTC TRBV7-9 . TRBJ2-7 .
CASSYWQNIQYF TGTGCCAGCAGTTACTGGCAGAACATTCAGTACTTC TRBV6-6 . TRBJ2-4 .
CASSQQGAKDTQYF TGTGCCAGCAGTCAACAGGGGGCTAAAGATACGCAGTATTTT TRBV28 . TRBJ2-3 TRBD1
CASFSGRPIPGDGYTF TGTGCCAGTTTTTCAGGGCGTCCCATCCCCGGAGATGGCTACACCTTC TRBV19 . TRBJ1-2 .
CATSRIGTQGFGELFF TGTGCCACCAGCAGAATCGGGACCCAGGGGTTCGGGGAGCTGTTTTTT TRBV15 . TRBJ2-2 .
CASSYRGFDGYTF TGTGCCAGCAGTTACCGGGGGTTCGATGGCTACACCTTC TRBV6-5 . TRBJ1-2 .
CASSLQGEFYYGYTF TGTGCCAGCAGCTTACAGGGGGAATTTTACTATGGCTACACCTTC TRBV7-9 . TRBJ1-2 TRBD1
CASSLDLAGTYNEQFF TGTGCCAGCAGCTTAGACCTAGCGGGAACCTACAATGAGCAGTTCTTC TRBV7-6 . TRBJ2-1 TRBD2
CASSLYGVTDTQYF TGTGCCAGCAGCCTCTATGGTGTCACAGATACGCAGTATTTT TRBV7-2 . TRBJ2-3 .
CASSAGGPINTEAFF TGTGCCAGCAGCGCTGGGGGACCGATAAACACTGAAGCTTTCTTT TRBV28 few TRBJ1-1 .
CASSPPASGTTDTQYF TGCGCCAGCAGCCCGCCGGCTAGCGGGACCACAGATACGCAGTATTTT TRBV5-1 . TRBJ2-3 TRBD2
CASSQVTLAGGLYSYNEQFF TGTGCCAGCAGCCAAGTCACATTAGCGGGAGGCCTTTACTCCTACAATGAGCAGTTCTTC TRBV4-2 . TRBJ2-1 TRBD2
CASSGRTGGGETQYF TGTGCCAGCAGTGGCCGGACAGGGGGAGGGGAGACCCAGTACTTC TRBV2 . TRBJ2-5 TRBD1
CASSVGLGAGGNQETQYF TGTGCCAGCAGCGTAGGTTTGGGGGCGGGAGGGAACCAAGAGACCCAGTACTTC TRBV9 . TRBJ2-5 TRBD2
CASSREREGPGTDTQYF TGCGCCAGCAGCCGAGAGCGGGAGGGCCCGGGTACAGATACGCAGTATTTT TRBV4-1 . TRBJ2-3 TRBD2
CASSPRDRGPGEQYF TGTGCCAGCAGCCCCAGAGACAGGGGGCCCGGCGAGCAGTACTTC TRBV5-6 . TRBJ2-7 TRBD1
CASSLEAGGEKLFF TGTGCCAGCAGCTTAGAGGCTGGTGGTGAAAAACTGTTTTTT TRBV7-6 once TRBJ1-4 .
CASSSQGTYEQYF TGCGCCAGCAGCTCACAGGGTACCTACGAGCAGTACTTC TRBV5-1 . TRBJ2-7 .